This TCR beta chain was documented in a study of control samples from healthy donors and cancer patients. TCRdb keeps only in-frame clones here, not all; method: immunoSEQ multiplex PCR. The sample includes roughly 100,000 clones, just over 85% of them seen just once. This CDR3 has 12 residues. Trimming shortened V by 6 bases and J by 6 bases, and 10 bases separated the two germline ends. Germline lookup yields CDR1 KGHDR and CDR2 SFDVKD. This chain joins TRBV24-1 and TRBJ1-2; D ambiguous. The clonotype was recovered from a man aged 25 to 40 in good health. Sequenced material: blood. CDR3: CATSHPTNGYTF. CDR3 DNA: TGTGCCACCAGTCATCCCACCAATGGCTACACCTTC.